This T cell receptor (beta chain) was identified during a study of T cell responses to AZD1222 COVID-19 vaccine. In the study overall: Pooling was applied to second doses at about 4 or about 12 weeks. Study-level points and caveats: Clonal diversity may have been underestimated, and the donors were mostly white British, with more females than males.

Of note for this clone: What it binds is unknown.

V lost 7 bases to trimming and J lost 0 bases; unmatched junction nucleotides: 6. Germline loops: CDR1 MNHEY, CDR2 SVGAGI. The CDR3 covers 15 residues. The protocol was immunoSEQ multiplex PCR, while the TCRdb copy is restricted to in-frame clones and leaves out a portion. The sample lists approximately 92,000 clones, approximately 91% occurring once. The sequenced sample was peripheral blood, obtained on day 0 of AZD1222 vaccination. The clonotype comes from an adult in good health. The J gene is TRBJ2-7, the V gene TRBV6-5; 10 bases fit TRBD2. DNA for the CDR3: TGTGCCAGCATCTGGACTAGCGGCAGCTCCTACGAGCAGTACTTC. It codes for CASIWTSGSSYEQYF.